This T cell receptor (beta chain) came from a study of blood T cell repertoires in COVID-19. Overall study context: The United States, Italy and Spain supplied acute and convalescent COVID-19 samples.

The CDR3 spans 17 residues. V was shortened by 0 bases and J by 7 bases, with 17 bases between the two germline ends. Germline V gene lookup returns CDR1 SGDLS and CDR2 YYNGEE. Source study methods: Reference gene primer amplification yielded estimated nucleated cell counts. TCRdb's table, derived via immunoSEQ multiplex PCR, lists solely in-frame clones and lacks some. V and J calls plus clone size are reproduced from that table; the DNA served to infer D and trimming. This table has 200,000 or so clones, around four fifths appearing once. Sequenced sample: peripheral blood. The genes are TRBV9 and TRBJ1-6; D is perhaps TRBD1 (6 bases). The TCR was taken from a woman younger than 45 with acute or convalescent COVID-19. The chain's CDR3 is CASSVGPQGAPNSPLHF. DNA of the CDR3: TGTGCCAGCAGCGTAGGACCACAGGGAGCCCCGAATTCACCCCTCCACTTT.